This T cell receptor (beta chain) was captured in a study of blood T cells in healthy people across ages. General observations from the study: TCR beta diversity tracked closely with naive T cell percentage.

Primers used in a second PCR of roughly 7 to 12 cycles were a sample-barcoded 5' primer and a J-beta primer mix. Researchers report that each sample yielded at least 2.5 million CDR3-containing paired-end reads. TCRdb reanalysed the 5' RACE reads using MiXCR and keeps one entry per CDR3 protein. Among roughly 500,000 distinct CDR3 sequences, more than 20% were seen once, and the ten largest hold around 10%. In germline, CDR1 is SGHDT, CDR2 YYEEEE. Trimming pared 2 bases from V and 11 bases from J, leaving 22 bases between. The CDR3 is 15 residues long. Details on this clonotype: Its target is not known.

The same sample was also used in a study of T cells of mothers and their children.

This chain joins TRBV5-6 and TRBJ1-1; the D gene is possibly TRBD1 (6 bases). The sample was blood. This TCR was recovered from a boy aged 10-17 years in good health. The CDR3 sequence is CASSFLVRGTQRAFF. As DNA, the CDR3 is TGTGCCAGCAGCTTTCTGGTTAGGGGGACCCAAAGGGCTTTCTTT.